Presented here are 10 T cell receptor beta chains from one specimen sequenced in a study of T cell responses to AZD1222 COVID-19 vaccine. Measured with immunoSEQ multiplex PCR; TCRdb has only the in-frame clones, and not every one. The sample includes about 120,000 clones, more than 80% seen only once; the top ten take just over 4%. Sequences were derived from peripheral blood, sampled 28 days after the second dose of the MenACWY control vaccine. These receptors all stem from an adult who received the MenACWY meningococcal vaccine as a control.

The V gene is TRBV28, the J gene TRBJ1-6; weak D call: TRBD1 (5 bases). V shed 6 bases and J shed 9 bases, with 15 bases lying between them. CDR1 and CDR2 from the germline V gene are MDHEN and SYDVKM. The CDR3 runs to 14 residues. The CDR3 is CASRSRVRGSPLHF. In DNA form, the CDR3 reads TGTGCCAGCAGATCCAGGGTAAGGGGTTCACCCCTCCACTTT.

The chain employs TRBV5-8 and TRBJ1-6; 7 bases line up with TRBD1. CDR1 SGHTS and CDR2 YDEGEE come from the germline V gene. The CDR3 consists of 15 residues. J lost 7 bases, V lost 6 bases, and 10 bases had no gene match. DNA of the CDR3: TGTGCCAGCACGCCGAACAGGGGACCAAATTCACCCCTCCACTTT. Translation gives CASTPNRGPNSPLHF. The variable domain in full, completed from reference TRBV5-8 and TRBJ1-6, reads EAGVTQSPTHLIKTRGQQATLRCSPISGHTSVYWYQQALGLGLQFLLWYDEGEERNRGNFPPRFSGRQFPNYSSELNVNALELEDSALYLCASTPNRGPNSPLHFGNGTRLTVT.

The V gene is TRBV4-2, the J gene TRBJ2-5; 11 bases match TRBD2. CDR1 and CDR2 from the germline V gene are LGHNA and YNFKEQ. CDR3 length: 18 amino acids. The junction had 10 bases not matched to a gene; V was cut back by 2 bases and J by 2 bases. CDR3 nucleotide sequence: TGTGCCAGCAGCCAATCACCCTCGATAGCGGGGGGGCAAGAGACCCAGTACTTC. It specifies CASSQSPSIAGGQETQYF.

V usage is TRBV28 and J usage is TRBJ2-1, with TRBD2 as a possible D gene (6 bases). CDR3 length equals 15 residues. Germline loops: CDR1 MDHEN, CDR2 SYDVKM. Trimming took off 3 bases at V and 7 bases at J, with 16 bases between the two ends. CDR3 sequence reads: CASSLFRDLSNEQFF. The CDR3, as DNA: TGTGCCAGCAGTTTGTTCCGGGACTTGTCTAATGAGCAGTTCTTC.

The chain joins TRBV19 to TRBJ2-3, with D maybe TRBD2 (7 bases). The CDR3 spans 16 residues. Germline V gene sequence: CDR1 LNHDA, CDR2 SQIVND (reference sequence). V lost 8 bases to trimming and J lost 4 bases, with 22 bases between them. CDR3 residues: CASADNGGGPPDTQYF. DNA of the CDR3: TGTGCCAGTGCCGATAATGGGGGGGGGCCTCCAGATACGCAGTATTTT.

The chain recombines TRBV28 with TRBJ2-3; 15 bases line up with TRBD2. CDR3 length equals 18 residues. CDR1 and CDR2 (germline): MDHEN, SYDVKM. J lost 0 bases, V lost 4 bases, and 5 bases had no gene match. This CDR3 reads CASSSPGTSGRSTDTQYF. The DNA for the CDR3 is TGTGCCAGCAGTTCCCCCGGGACTAGCGGGAGGAGCACAGATACGCAGTATTTT.

J is TRBJ2-5 and V is TRBV7-2, with 10 bases lining up with TRBD1. CDR3 length: 13 residues. With V trimmed by 6 bases and J by 5 bases, 3 bases remained unmatched. CDR1 SGHTA and CDR2 FQGNSA come from the germline V gene. This CDR3 is CASSRDRGETQYF. The CDR3 DNA reads TGTGCCAGCAGTCGGGACAGGGGTGAGACCCAGTACTTC. Full variable domain (outside the CDR3, taken from reference TRBV7-2 and TRBJ2-5): GAGVSQSPSNKVTEKGKDVELRCDPISGHTALYWYRQSLGQGLEFLIYFQGNSAPDKSGLPSDRFSAERTGGSVSTLTIQRTQQEDSAVYLCASSRDRGETQYFGPGTRLLVL.

V is TRBV24-1 and J is TRBJ2-5; maybe TRBD2 (5 bases). The CDR3 totals 15 residues. The germline V and J ends were trimmed by 1 base and 2 bases, with 10 bases remaining between them. Per germline, CDR1 KGHDR and CDR2 SFDVKD. In nucleotides, the CDR3 is TGTGCCACCAGTGATTTCCGGGGTGGACAAGAGACCCAGTACTTC. It encodes CATSDFRGGQETQYF.

The chain carries TRBV5-4 and TRBJ2-7; D is undetermined. Germline CDR1 is SGHNT and CDR2 is YYREEE (reference sequence). V lost 4 bases and J lost 7, with 9 bases in between. The CDR3 length is 11 residues. CDR3 sequence reads: CASSQNEEQYF. The CDR3 coding sequence is TGTGCCAGCAGCCAAAACGAGGAGCAGTACTTC.

This chain connects TRBV7-2 to TRBJ1-4; TRBD1 matches at 8 bases. Trimming removed 1 base from V and 4 bases from J; junction bases left unmatched: 2. This CDR3 spans 15 amino acids. Germline loops: CDR1 SGHTA, CDR2 FQGNSA. The CDR3, as DNA: TGTGCCAGCAGCTTAGGGACAGGGATTAATGAAAAACTGTTTTTT. It is translated as CASSLGTGINEKLFF.